This T cell receptor beta chain is drawn from a study of technical replicates of blood from several donors. This clone was recorded only once. The CDR3 runs 11 residues. V lost 3 bases and J lost 4, with 4 bases in between. Germline CDR1 is SNHLY and CDR2 is FYNNEI. This table comes from immunoSEQ multiplex PCR, and its TCRdb copy is limited to in-frame clones, with some not included. There are approximately 99,000 clones in the sample; approximately 96% occur only once, and more than 0.3% lies in the top ten. The chain carries TRBV2 and TRBJ2-7; D ambiguous. Sequenced input: T cells isolated from PBMCs. The TCR was taken from a human donor in good health. CDR3 DNA sequence: TGTGCCAGCAGTGACATGTACGAGCAGTACTTC. Translated, it gives CASSDMYEQYF.